This T cell receptor beta chain appears in the sequencing data of a study of T cell repertoires in cytomegalovirus infection. Across the whole study: Public TCR beta signatures marked donors with CMV infection and the matching HLA.

This clonotype was recorded a few times. Its antigen remains unidentified. The germline V and J ends were trimmed by 5 bases and 6 bases, with 18 bases remaining between them. The CDR3 sequence is 15 residues long. TCRdb reprocessed the reads with MiXCR, giving one entry per CDR3 protein. The profile shows 800,000 to 950,000 distinct CDR3 sequences, approximately 32% of them singletons. This receptor was identified in a human donor in good health (CMV status not recorded). Some clones in this sample may be carry-over from other donors' samples. The rearrangement uses TRBV12-3 or TRBV12-4 and TRBJ2-3, with D perhaps assigned TRBD1 or TRBD2 (6 bases each). This specimen was cultured CD8+ T cells from PBMCs, taken from culture after CMV antigen stimulation. CDR3 sequence (DNA): TGTGCCAGCAGTCCCGGGTCTATAGGGGGGGATACGCAGTATTTT. It codes for CASSPGSIGGDTQYF.